A single sample is the source of the 12 T cell receptor beta chains below, sequenced in a study of blood T cells in healthy people across ages. A second about 7 to 11 cycle PCR used barcoded and J-beta primers. In TCRdb, the 5' RACE reads were re-called with MiXCR into one record per CDR3 protein. Of 1.5 million to 2 million distinct CDR3 sequences in the sample, under 30% are singletons; the top ten hold 7.7%. Sequenced sample: blood. The receptors derive from a woman younger than 45 in good health.

This clonotype has more than one count but fewer than ten. The genes are TRBV20-1 and TRBJ1-2; 7 bases agree with TRBD1. V lost 4 bases, J lost 3 bases, and 8 bases stayed unmatched. From germline, CDR1 is DFQATT and CDR2 SNEGSKA (reference sequence). The CDR3 contains 14 residues. The DNA of the CDR3 is TGCAGTGCTATCGAGAGGGGGCAAGACTATGGCTACACCTTC. This translates into CSAIERGQDYGYTF.

This clonotype was seen more than once but under ten times. With a much larger clone just one base away, this may be a read error. The CDR3 loop reads CASPNEQYF. CDR3 sequence (DNA): TGTGCCAGCCCCAATGAGCAGTACTTC. V is TRBV7-2 and J is TRBJ2-7; D unresolved. Germline V gene data show CDR1 as SGHTA and CDR2 as FQGNSA. Trimming removed 8 bases from V and 7 bases from J, with 6 bases in between. CDR3 length: 9 residues.

V gene TRBV5-1 combines with J gene TRBJ2-1; D remains unclear. This CDR3 region has 13 residues. Germline-derived CDR1 and CDR2 are SGHRS and YFSETQ. The V and J ends lost 5 bases and 5 bases respectively, with 11 bases between them. The CDR3 region has the DNA TGCGCCAGCAGTTCCCGGTCCCACAATGAGCAGTTCTTC. This gives the protein CASSSRSHNEQFF.

CDR3 amino acids: CASSVEWGQGIETQYF. The CDR3 coding sequence is TGTGCCAGCAGCGTGGAATGGGGACAGGGGATAGAGACCCAGTACTTC. J is TRBJ2-5 and V is TRBV5-5; 10 bases fit TRBD1. Germline loops: CDR1 SGHKS, CDR2 YYEKEE (reference sequence). The V segment lost 4 bases and the J segment 4 bases; nucleotides outside the gene matches: 10. The CDR3 length is 16 residues.

V is TRBV7-2 and J is TRBJ2-3, with TRBD2 matching 8 bases. Germline values: CDR1 SGHTA, CDR2 FQGNSA. CDR3 length: 15 residues. V shed 5 bases, J shed 0 bases, and the junction held 4 bases outside the gene matches. The CDR3 loop reads CASSNSGTSTDTQYF. The CDR3 DNA follows: TGTGCCAGCAGCAATAGCGGGACTAGCACAGATACGCAGTATTTT.

This clonotype was recorded many times. The V call is TRBV7-2, the J call TRBJ1-5; D remains unclear. This CDR3 spans 14 amino acids. Germline loops: CDR1 SGHTA, CDR2 FQGNSA. Between the trimmed V and J ends, which lost 5 bases and 0 bases, there was a span of 8 bases. CDR3 in DNA: TGTGCCAGCAGCGAGACCTATAGCAATCAGCCCCAGCATTTT. Translated, it gives CASSETYSNQPQHF.

The rearrangement joins TRBV13 to TRBJ2-3, with 7 positions matching TRBD2. J gave up 3 bases and V 5 bases, and 11 bases lay outside the gene matches. This CDR3 is 16 amino acids long. The germline gives CDR1 PRHDT, CDR2 FYEKMQ (reference sequence). Here the CDR3 DNA reads TGTGCCAGCAGCCCAGCCGGAGCTAGCGGTACAGATACGCAGTATTTT. It codes for CASSPAGASGTDTQYF.

The sample holds a few counts of this clonotype. The chain recombines TRBV5-1 with TRBJ2-2; TRBD2 might be the D (7 bases). Trimming cost V 5 bases and J 3 bases, with 11 bases left between them. Germline V lookup: CDR1 SGHRS, CDR2 YFSETQ. CDR3 length: 14 amino acids. For the CDR3, the DNA is TGCGCCAGCAGGCCGGGGGGCCACACCGGGGAGCTGTTTTTT. Amino acid sequence: CASRPGGHTGELFF.

This rearrangement joins TRBV28 to TRBJ2-3, with 9 nucleotides matching TRBD1. The CDR3 is made up of 16 amino acids. With 4 bases clipped from V and 1 base from J, the junction kept 6 bases outside the gene matches. Germline CDR1 and CDR2: MDHEN and SYDVKM. The CDR3 DNA reads as TGTGCCAGCAGTTCCCTTGGGACAGGGCGCACAGATACGCAGTATTTT. Protein product: CASSSLGTGRTDTQYF.

The chain employs TRBV20-1 and TRBJ2-4, with D tentatively TRBD2 (5 bases). CDR1 and CDR2 from the germline V gene are DFQATT and SNEGSKA (reference sequence). CDR3 length equals 15 residues. The V and J ends lost 0 bases and 0 bases respectively, with 9 bases between them. In nucleotides, the CDR3 is TGCAGTGCTAGAGATCAGGAGGTAGCCAAAAACATTCAGTACTTC. Its translation is CSARDQEVAKNIQYF.

The sample holds a few counts of this clonotype. This chain uses TRBV10-2 with TRBJ1-2, with 8 bases identical to TRBD1. Germline V gene data show CDR1 as WSHSY and CDR2 as SAAADI. The J segment lost 2 bases and the V segment lost 6 bases, leaving 5 bases of the junction unmatched. CDR3 length: 14 residues. CDR3 bases: TGCGCCAGCAGGGAGGACAGGGAAAACTATGGCTACACCTTC. It encodes CASREDRENYGYTF.

This clonotype turned up a few times. The gene calls are TRBV5-1 and TRBJ2-3, with 8 bases that match TRBD2. CDR1 SGHRS and CDR2 YFSETQ come from the germline V gene. Trimming removed 0 bases from V and 5 bases from J; junction bases left unmatched: 8. The CDR3 runs to 16 residues. The CDR3 protein is CASSLASAGGRDTQYF. Here the CDR3 DNA reads TGCGCCAGCAGCTTGGCTTCGGCGGGAGGCCGAGATACGCAGTATTTT.